This T cell receptor beta chain was identified in a study of early T cells in non-severe SARS-CoV-2 infection. The wider study: The chains were unpaired, and the sequenced material was bulk RNA from unsorted whole blood. Findings and limits, study-wide: The matching step, a VDJdb search, favored anti-spike CD8 responses and missed private and CD4 specificities.

The table lists this clonotype with a few counts. Its specificity is unknown. The TCR library protocol attached unique molecular identifiers to the individual cDNA molecules. Each CDR3 protein gets one entry after TCRdb re-called the 5' RACE reads with MiXCR. The sample includes some 82,000 distinct CDR3 sequences, roughly 6% of them seen just once. This sequence originates from an adult who was a healthcare worker with PCR-confirmed SARS-CoV-2 infection or an uninfected control (not recorded which). The specimen was whole blood.

The CDR3 DNA reads TGTGCCAGCAGCCCCGCGGCGGCGGGGGCCTCCTACGAGCAGTACTTC. Translated, it gives CASSPAAAGASYEQYF. This rearrangement joins TRBV6-5 to TRBJ2-7; TRBD2 is a possible D gene (7 bases). The CDR3 totals 16 residues. The V gene's germline CDR1 is MNHEY and CDR2 SVGAGI. Deletions cut 6 bases from V and 0 bases from J, with 18 bases between.